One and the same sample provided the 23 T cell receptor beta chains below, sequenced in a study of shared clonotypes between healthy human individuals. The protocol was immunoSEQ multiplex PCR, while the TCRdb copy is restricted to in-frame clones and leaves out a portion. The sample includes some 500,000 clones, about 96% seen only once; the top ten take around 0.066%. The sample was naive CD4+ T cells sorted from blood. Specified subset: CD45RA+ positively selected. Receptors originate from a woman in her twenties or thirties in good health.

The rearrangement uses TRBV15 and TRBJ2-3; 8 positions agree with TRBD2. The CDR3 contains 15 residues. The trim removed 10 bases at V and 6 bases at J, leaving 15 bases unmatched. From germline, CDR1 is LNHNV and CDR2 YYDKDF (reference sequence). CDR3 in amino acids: CAIRKPGGRRDTQYF. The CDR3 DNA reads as TGTGCCATACGGAAACCAGGCGGGAGGAGGGATACGCAGTATTTT.

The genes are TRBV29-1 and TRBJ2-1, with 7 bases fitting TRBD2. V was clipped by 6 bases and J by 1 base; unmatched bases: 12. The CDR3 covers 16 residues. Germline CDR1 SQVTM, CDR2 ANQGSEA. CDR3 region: CSVGSASGFSYNEQFF. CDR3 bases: TGCAGCGTCGGAAGTGCTAGCGGATTTTCCTACAATGAGCAGTTCTTC.

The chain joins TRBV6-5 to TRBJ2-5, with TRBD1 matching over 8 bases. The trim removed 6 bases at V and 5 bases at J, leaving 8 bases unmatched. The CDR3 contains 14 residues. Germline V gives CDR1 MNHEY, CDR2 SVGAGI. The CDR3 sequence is CASRGNRGKETQYF. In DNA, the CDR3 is TGTGCCAGCAGGGGAAACAGGGGGAAGGAGACCCAGTACTTC.

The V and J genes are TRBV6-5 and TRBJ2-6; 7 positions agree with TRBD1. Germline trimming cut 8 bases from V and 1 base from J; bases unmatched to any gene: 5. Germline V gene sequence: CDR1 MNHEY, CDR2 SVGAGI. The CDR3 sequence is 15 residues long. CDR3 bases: TGTGCCAGCGGGACAGCCTTATCTGGGGCCAACGTCCTGACTTTC. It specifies CASGTALSGANVLTF.

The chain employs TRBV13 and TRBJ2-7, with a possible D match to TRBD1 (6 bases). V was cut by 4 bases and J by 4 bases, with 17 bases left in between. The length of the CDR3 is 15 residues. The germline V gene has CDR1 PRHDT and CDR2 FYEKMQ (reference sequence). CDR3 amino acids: CASSSQGPSGYEQYF. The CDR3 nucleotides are TGTGCCAGCAGCTCTCAGGGGCCCTCCGGTTACGAGCAGTACTTC.

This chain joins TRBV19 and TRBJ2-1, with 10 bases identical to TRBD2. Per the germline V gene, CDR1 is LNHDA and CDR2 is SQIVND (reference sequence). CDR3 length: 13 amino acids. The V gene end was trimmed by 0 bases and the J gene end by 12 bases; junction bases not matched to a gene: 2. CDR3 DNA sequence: TGTGCCAGTAGTATAGATCCTAGCGGGGGGCAGTTCTTC. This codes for CASSIDPSGGQFF.

The chain's CDR3 is CASSAGTGNTEAFF. As DNA, the CDR3 is TGCGCCAGCAGCGCCGGGACAGGGAACACTGAAGCTTTCTTT. The genes are TRBV5-1 and TRBJ1-1; 8 nucleotides match TRBD1. This CDR3 contains 14 residues. The V and J ends lost 4 bases and 1 base, in that order; junction bases with no gene match: 3. The V gene's germline CDR1 is SGHRS and CDR2 YFSETQ.

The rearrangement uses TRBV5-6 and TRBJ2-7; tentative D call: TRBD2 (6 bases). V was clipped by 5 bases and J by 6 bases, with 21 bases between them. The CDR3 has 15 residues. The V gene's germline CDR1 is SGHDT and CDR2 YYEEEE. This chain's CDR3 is CASSPRGIGDGEQYF. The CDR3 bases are TGTGCCAGCAGTCCGCGCGGGATAGGGGATGGCGAGCAGTACTTC.

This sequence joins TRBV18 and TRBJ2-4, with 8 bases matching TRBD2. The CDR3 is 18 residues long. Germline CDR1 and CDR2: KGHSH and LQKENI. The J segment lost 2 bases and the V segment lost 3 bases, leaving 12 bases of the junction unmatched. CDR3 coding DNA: TGTGCCAGCTCACCCCCCGCACTAGCGGTAACCTCCAAAAACATTCAGTACTTC. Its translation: CASSPPALAVTSKNIQYF.

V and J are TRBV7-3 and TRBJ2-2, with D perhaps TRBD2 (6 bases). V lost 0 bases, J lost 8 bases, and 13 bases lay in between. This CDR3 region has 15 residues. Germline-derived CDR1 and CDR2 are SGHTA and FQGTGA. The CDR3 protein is CASSLTSGPGGELFF. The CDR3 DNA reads TGTGCCAGCAGCTTAACTAGCGGCCCCGGGGGGGAGCTGTTTTTT.

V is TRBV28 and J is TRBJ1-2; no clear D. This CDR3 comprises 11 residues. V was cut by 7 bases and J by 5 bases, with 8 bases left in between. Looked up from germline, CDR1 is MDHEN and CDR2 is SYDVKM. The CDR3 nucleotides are TGTGCCAGCACGACGGCGTATGGCTACACCTTC. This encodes CASTTAYGYTF.

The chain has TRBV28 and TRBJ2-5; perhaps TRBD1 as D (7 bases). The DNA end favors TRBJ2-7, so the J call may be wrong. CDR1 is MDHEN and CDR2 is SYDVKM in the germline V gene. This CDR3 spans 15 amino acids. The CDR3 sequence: CASAGQGVRSYEQYF. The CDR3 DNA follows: TGTGCCAGCGCGGGGCAGGGGGTAAGGTCCTACGAGCAGTACTTC.

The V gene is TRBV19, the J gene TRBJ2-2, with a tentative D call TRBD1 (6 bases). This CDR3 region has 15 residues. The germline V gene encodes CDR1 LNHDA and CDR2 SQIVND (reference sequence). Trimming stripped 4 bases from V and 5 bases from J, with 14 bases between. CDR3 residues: CASSKGTRGTGELFF. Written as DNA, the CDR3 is TGTGCCAGTAGTAAAGGGACAAGAGGAACCGGGGAGCTGTTTTTT.

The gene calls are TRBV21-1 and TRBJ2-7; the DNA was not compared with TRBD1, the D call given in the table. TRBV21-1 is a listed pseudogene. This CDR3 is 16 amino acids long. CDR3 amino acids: CASSEGTGDSTDEQYF. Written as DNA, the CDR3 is TGTGCCAGCAGCGAAGGGACAGGCGATTCCACCGACGAGCAGTACTTC.

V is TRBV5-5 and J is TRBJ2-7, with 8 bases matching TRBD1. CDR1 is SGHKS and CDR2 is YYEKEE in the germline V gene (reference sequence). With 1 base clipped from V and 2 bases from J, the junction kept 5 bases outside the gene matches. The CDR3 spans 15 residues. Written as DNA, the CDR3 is TGTGCCAGCAGCTTGTCGGGGACAGGACCCTACGAGCAGTACTTC. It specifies CASSLSGTGPYEQYF. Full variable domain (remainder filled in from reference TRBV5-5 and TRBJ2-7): DAGVTQSPTHLIKTRGQQVTLRCSPISGHKSVSWYQQVLGQGPQFIFQYYEKEERGRGNFPDRFSARQFPNYSSELNVNALLLGDSALYLCASSLSGTGPYEQYFGPGTRLTVT.

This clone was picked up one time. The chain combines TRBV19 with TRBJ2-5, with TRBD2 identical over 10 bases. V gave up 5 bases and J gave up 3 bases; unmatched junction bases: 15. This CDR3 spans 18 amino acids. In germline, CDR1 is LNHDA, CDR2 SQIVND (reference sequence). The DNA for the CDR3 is TGTGCCAGTAGTGTTCTAGCGGGAGCTCCGGGACCGAAAGAGACCCAGTACTTC. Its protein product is CASSVLAGAPGPKETQYF.

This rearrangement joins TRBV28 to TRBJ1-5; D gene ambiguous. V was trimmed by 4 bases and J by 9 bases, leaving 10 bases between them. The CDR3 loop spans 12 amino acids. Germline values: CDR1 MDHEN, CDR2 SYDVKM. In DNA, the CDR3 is TGTGCCAGCAGTTACCAATATCGGCCCCAGCATTTT. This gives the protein CASSYQYRPQHF. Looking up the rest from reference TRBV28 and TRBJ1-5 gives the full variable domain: DVKVTQSSRYLVKRTGEKVFLECVQDMDHENMFWYRQDPGLGLRLIYFSYDVKMKEKGDIPEGYSVSREKKERFSLILESASTNQTSMYLCASSYQYRPQHFGDGTRLSIL.

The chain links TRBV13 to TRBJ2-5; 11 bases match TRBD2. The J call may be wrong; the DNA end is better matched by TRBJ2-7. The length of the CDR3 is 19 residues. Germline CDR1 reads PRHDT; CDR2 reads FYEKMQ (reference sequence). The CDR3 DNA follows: TGTGCCAGCAGTAAAACAGGGCTAGCGGGAGGCCTTATCCGCTACGAGCAGTACTTC. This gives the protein CASSKTGLAGGLIRYEQYF.

The CDR3 protein is CASSKALPPQREPLNEQFF. The CDR3 DNA follows: TGTGCCAGCAGCAAAGCGCTTCCCCCTCAGCGGGAGCCCCTCAATGAGCAGTTCTTC. This rearrangement joins TRBV21-1 to TRBJ2-1; the table's D gene call, TRBD2, was not cross checked with the DNA. TRBV21-1 has pseudogene status. The CDR3 runs to 19 residues.

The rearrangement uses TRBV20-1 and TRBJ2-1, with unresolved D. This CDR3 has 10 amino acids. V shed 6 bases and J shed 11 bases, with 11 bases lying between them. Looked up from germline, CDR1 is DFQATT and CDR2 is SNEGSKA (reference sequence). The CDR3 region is CSAHKIKQFF. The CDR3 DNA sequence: TGCAGTGCCCACAAGATCAAGCAGTTCTTC.

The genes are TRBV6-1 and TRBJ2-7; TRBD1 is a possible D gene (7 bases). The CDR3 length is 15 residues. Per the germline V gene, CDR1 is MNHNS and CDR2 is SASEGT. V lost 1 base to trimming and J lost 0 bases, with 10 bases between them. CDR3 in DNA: TGTGCCAGCAGTGAAGGTCAGGGGGGCTCCTACGAGCAGTACTTC. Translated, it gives CASSEGQGGSYEQYF.

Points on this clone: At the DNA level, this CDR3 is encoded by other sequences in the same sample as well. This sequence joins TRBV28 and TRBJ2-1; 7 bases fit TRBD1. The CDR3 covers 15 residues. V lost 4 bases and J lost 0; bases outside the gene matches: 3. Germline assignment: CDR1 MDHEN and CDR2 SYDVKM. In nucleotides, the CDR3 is TGTGCCAGCAGTTCCCCAGGGGGCTCCTACAATGAGCAGTTCTTC. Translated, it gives CASSSPGGSYNEQFF.

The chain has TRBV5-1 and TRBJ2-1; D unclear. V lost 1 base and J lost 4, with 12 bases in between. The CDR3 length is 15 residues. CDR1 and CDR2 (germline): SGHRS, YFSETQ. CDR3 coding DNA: TGCGCCAGCAGCTTGAACGTTGGTCGGTACAATGAGCAGTTCTTC. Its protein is CASSLNVGRYNEQFF.